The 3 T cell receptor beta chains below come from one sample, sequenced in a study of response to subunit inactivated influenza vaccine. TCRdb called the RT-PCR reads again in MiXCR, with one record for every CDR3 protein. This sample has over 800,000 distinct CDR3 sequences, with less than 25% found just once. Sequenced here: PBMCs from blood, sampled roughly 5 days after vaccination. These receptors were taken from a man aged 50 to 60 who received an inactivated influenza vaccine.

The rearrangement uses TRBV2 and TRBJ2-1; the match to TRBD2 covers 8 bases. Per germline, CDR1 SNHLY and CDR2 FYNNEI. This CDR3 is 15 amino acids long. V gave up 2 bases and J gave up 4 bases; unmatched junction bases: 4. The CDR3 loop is CASSERSGVYNEQFF. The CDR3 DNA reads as TGTGCCAGCAGTGAACGTAGCGGGGTGTACAATGAGCAGTTCTTC.

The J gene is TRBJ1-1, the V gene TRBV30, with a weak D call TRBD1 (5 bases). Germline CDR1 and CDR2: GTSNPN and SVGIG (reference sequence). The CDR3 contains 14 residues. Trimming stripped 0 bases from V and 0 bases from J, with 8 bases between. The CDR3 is CAWSVLRVNTEAFF. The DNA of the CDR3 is TGTGCCTGGAGTGTACTCAGGGTGAACACTGAAGCTTTCTTT.

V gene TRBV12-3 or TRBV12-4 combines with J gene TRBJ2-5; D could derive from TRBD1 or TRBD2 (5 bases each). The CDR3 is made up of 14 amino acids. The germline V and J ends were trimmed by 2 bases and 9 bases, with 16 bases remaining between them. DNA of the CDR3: TGTGCCAGCAGTTTATCATGGGCCTCGGGGCCCCAGTACTTC. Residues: CASSLSWASGPQYF.